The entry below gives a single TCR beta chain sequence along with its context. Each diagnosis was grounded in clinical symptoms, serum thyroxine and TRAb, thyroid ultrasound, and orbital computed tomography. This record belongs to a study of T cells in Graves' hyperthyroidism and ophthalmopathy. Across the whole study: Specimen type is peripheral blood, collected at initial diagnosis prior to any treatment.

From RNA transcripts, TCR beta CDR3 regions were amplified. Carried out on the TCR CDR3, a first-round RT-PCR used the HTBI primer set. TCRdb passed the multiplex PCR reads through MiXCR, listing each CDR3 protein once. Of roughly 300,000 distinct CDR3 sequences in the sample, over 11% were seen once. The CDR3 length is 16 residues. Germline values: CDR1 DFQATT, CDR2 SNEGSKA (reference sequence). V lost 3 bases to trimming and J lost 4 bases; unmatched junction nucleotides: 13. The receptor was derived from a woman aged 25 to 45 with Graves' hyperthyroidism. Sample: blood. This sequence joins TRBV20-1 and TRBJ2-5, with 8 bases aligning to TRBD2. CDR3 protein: CSASLLKRELGETQYF. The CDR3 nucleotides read TGCAGTGCTAGCCTTTTAAAGCGGGAGTTAGGAGAGACCCAGTACTTC.